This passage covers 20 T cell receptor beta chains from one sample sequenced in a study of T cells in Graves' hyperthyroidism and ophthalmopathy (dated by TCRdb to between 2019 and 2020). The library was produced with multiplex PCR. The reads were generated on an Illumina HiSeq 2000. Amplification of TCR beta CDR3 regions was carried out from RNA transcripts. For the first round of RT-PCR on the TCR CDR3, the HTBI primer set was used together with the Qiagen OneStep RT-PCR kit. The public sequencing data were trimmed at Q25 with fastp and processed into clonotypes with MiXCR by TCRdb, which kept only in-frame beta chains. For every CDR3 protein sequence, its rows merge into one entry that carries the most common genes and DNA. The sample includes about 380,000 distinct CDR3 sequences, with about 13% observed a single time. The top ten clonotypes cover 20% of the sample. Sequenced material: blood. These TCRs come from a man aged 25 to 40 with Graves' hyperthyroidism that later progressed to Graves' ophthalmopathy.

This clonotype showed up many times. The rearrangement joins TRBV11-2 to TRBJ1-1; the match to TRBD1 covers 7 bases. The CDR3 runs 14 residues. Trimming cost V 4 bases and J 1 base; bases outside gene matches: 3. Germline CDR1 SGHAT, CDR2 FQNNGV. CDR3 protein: CASSSGQQNTEAFF. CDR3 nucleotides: TGTGCCAGCAGCTCGGGACAGCAGAACACTGAAGCTTTCTTT.

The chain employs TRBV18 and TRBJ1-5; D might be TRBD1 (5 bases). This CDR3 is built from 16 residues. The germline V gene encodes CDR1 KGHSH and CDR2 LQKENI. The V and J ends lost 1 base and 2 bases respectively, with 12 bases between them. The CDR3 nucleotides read TGTGCCAGCTCACCACGCCGGGGCGAGGGCAATCAGCCCCAGCATTTT. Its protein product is CASSPRRGEGNQPQHF.

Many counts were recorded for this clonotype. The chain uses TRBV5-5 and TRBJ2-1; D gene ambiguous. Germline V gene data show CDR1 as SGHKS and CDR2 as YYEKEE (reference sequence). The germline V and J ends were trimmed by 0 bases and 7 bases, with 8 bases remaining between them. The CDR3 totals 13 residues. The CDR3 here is CASSLGLWNEQFF. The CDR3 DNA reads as TGTGCCAGCAGCTTGGGCCTCTGGAATGAGCAGTTCTTC.

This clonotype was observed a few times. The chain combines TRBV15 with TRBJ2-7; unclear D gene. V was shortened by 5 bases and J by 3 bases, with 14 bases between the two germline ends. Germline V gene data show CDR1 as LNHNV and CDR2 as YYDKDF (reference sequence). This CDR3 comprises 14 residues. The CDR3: CATSYELENYEQYF. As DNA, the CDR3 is TGTGCCACCAGCTATGAACTGGAAAACTACGAGCAGTACTTC. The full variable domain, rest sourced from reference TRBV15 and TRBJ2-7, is DAMVIQNPRYQVTQFGKPVTLSCSQTLNHNVMYWYQQKSSQAPKLLFHYYDKDFNNEADTPDNFQSRRPNTSFCFLDIRSPGLGDTAMYLCATSYELENYEQYFGPGTRLTVT.

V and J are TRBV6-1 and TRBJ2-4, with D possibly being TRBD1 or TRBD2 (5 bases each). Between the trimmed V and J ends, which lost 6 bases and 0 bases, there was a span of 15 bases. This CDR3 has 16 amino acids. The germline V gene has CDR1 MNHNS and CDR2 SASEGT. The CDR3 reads CASRPGTGRAKNIQYF. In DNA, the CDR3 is TGTGCCAGCAGACCAGGGACGGGGAGAGCCAAAAACATTCAGTACTTC.

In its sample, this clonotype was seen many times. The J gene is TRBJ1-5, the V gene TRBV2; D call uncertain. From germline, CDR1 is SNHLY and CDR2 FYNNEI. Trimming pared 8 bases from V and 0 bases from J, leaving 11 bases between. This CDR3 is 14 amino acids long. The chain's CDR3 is CASAEEYSNQPQHF. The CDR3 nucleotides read TGTGCCAGCGCAGAGGAGTATAGCAATCAGCCCCAGCATTTT.

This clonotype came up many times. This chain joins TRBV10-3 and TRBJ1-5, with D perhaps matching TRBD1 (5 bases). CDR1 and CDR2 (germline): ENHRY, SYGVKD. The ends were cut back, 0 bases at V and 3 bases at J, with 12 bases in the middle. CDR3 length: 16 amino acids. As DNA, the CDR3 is TGTGCCATCAGTGAGTCGACTCGGGACGCCAATCAGCCCCAGCATTTT. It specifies CAISESTRDANQPQHF.

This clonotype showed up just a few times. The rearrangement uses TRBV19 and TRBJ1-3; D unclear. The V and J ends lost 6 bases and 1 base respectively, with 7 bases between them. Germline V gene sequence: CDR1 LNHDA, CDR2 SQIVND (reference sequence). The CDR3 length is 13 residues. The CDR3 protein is CASSDNSGNTIYF. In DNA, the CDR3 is TGTGCCAGTAGCGACAATTCTGGAAACACCATATATTTT. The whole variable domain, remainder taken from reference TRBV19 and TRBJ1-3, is DGGITQSPKYLFRKEGQNVTLSCEQNLNHDAMYWYRQDPGQGLRLIYYSQIVNDFQKGDIAEGYSVSREKKESFPLTVTSAQKNPTAFYLCASSDNSGNTIYFGEGSWLTVV.

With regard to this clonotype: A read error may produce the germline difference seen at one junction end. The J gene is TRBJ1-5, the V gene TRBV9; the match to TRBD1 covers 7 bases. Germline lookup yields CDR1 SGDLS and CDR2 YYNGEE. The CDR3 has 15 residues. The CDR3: CASNVGDRGNQPQHF. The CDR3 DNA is TGTGCCAGCAACGTAGGAGACAGGGGCAATCAGCCCCAGCATTTT.

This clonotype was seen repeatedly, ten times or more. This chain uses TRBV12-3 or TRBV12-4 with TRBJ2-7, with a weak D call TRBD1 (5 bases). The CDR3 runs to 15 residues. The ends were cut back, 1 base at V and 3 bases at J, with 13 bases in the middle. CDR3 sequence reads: CASSLGGARSYEQYF. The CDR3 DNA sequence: TGTGCCAGCAGTTTAGGTGGGGCCAGAAGCTACGAGCAGTACTTC.

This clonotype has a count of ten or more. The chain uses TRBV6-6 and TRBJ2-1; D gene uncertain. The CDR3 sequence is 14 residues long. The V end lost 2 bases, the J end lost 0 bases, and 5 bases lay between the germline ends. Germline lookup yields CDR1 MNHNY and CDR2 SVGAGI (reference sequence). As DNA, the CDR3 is TGTGCCAGCAGTTACGACCTCTCCTACAATGAGCAGTTCTTC. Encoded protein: CASSYDLSYNEQFF.

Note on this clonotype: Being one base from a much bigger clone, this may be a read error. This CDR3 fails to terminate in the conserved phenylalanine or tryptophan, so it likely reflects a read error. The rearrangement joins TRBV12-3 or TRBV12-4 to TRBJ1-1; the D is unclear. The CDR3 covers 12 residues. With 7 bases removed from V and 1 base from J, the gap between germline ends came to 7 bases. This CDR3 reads CASNPGNTEAFL. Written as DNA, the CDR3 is TGTGCCAGCAATCCCGGGAACACTGAAGCTTTCCTT.

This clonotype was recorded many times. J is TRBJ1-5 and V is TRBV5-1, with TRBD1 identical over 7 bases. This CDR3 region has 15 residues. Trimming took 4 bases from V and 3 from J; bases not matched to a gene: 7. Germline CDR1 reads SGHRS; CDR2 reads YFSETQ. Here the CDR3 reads CASSVTGAANQPQHF. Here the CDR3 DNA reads TGCGCCAGCAGCGTAACAGGGGCCGCCAATCAGCCCCAGCATTTT.

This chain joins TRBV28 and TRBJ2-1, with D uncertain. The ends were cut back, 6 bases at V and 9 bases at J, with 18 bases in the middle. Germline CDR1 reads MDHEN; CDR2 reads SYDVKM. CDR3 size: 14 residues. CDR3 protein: CASSLGWAFGEQFF. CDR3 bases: TGTGCCAGCAGCCTCGGATGGGCTTTTGGTGAGCAGTTCTTC. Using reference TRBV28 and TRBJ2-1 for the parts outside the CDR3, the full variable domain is DVKVTQSSRYLVKRTGEKVFLECVQDMDHENMFWYRQDPGLGLRLIYFSYDVKMKEKGDIPEGYSVSREKKERFSLILESASTNQTSMYLCASSLGWAFGEQFFGPGTRLTVL.

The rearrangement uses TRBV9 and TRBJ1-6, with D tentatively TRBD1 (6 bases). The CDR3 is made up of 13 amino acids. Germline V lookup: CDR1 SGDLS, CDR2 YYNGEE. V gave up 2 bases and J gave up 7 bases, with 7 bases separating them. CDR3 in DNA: TGTGCCAGCAGCGTCGGGACAAATTCACCCCTCCACTTT. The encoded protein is CASSVGTNSPLHF.

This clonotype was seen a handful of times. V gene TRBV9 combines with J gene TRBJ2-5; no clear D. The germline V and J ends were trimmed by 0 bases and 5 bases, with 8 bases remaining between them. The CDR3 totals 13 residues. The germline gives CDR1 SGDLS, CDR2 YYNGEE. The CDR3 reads CASSVGGSETQYF. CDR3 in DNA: TGTGCCAGCAGCGTAGGTGGGTCTGAGACCCAGTACTTC.

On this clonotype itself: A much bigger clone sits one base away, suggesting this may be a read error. CDR3 sequence reads: CASSVVGSHEQYF. For the CDR3, the DNA is TGTGCCAGCAGCGTAGTAGGGTCCCACGAGCAGTACTTC. The chain has TRBV9 and TRBJ2-7; the D is unclear. V lost 0 bases and J lost 5, with 9 bases in between. The germline CDR1 and CDR2 sequences are SGDLS and YYNGEE. This CDR3 contains 13 residues.

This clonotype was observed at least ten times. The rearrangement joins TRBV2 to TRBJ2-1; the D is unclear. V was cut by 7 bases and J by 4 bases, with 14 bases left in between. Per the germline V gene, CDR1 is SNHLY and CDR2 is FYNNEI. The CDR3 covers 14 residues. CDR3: CASITWPYYNEQFF. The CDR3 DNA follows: TGTGCCAGCATTACCTGGCCCTATTACAATGAGCAGTTCTTC.

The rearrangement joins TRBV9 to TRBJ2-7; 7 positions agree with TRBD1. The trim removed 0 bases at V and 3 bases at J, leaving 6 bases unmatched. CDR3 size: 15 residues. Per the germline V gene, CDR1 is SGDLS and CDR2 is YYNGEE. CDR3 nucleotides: TGTGCCAGCAGCGTAGGGCAGGGGGAGATCTACGAGCAGTACTTC. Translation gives CASSVGQGEIYEQYF.

The CDR3: CASSSPSGGMQFF. DNA for the CDR3: TGTGCCAGCAGCTCCCCTAGTGGGGGCATGCAGTTCTTC. The genes are TRBV7-9 and TRBJ2-1; D is perhaps TRBD1 (6 bases). Trimming stripped 4 bases from V and 12 bases from J, with 16 bases between. Per the germline V gene, CDR1 is SEHNR and CDR2 is FQNEAQ (reference sequence). The CDR3 covers 13 residues.